This T cell receptor beta chain appears in the sequencing data of a study of cytomegalovirus exposure and HLA in healthy donors. Study-level findings and limits: Later on, an analysis tied some 17,000 TCR beta sequences to HLA alleles at 0.05 false discovery rate. Common viral pathogens seemed to be connected with several of the most significant clusters, according to a later analysis. Roughly even sequencing depth across donors was the assumption behind the presence/absence analyses.

Turning to this clone: What it recognizes is unknown.

Primers: 60 Vbeta forward and 13 Jbeta reverse. Profiling relied on immunoSEQ multiplex PCR, and the TCRdb table lists in-frame clones only, not all of them. In total, the table holds fewer than 150,000 clones. This sequence originates from a woman in her sixties or seventies in good health and CMV-seronegative. Input material: PBMCs.

For the CDR3, the DNA is TGTGCCAGCAGCCCGCAGGGGACAGGGGGGTACGGGGAGCTGTTTTTT. Translated: CASSPQGTGGYGELFF. The rearrangement joins TRBV7-3 to TRBJ2-2; 11 bases are shared with TRBD1. The CDR3 runs 16 residues. V shed 5 bases and J 7 bases; nucleotides not matched to a gene: 9. CDR1 and CDR2 (germline): SGHTA, FQGTGA.